The present T cell receptor (beta chain) was sequenced within a study of blood T cells in healthy people across ages (dated by TCRdb to about 2015). About the investigation overall: In model experiments, template switching captured about one uniquely barcoded TCR beta cDNA molecule for every two T cells. Donors of different ages were randomly distributed across sequencing lanes to avoid experimental bias. Four age groups were formed from the donors: young (average approximately 17 years), middle-aged (approximately 39), aged (about 62) and long-lived (less than 85). For two donors (one aged 18 to 29 and one aged 80 or older), the study analyzed two additional independent replicas of 1 million unique cDNA reads from the same blood draw. Age-related changes in TCR beta repertoire diversity were measured in the study by deep sequencing normalized with unique cDNA molecular identifiers.

This clonotype showed up just a few times. This receptor's antigen is unknown. Nothing much larger sits one base from this clone, and base qualities are not available. Systemically healthy Caucasian individuals from Russia, about 38 in total and aged roughly 6 to 95 years, were included as donors. Approximately 10 milliliters of peripheral blood were collected from each donor into EDTA-treated Vacutainer tubes. Ficoll-Paque density-gradient centrifugation was used to isolate PBMCs, with at least 6 million per sample. Trizol reagent was used to extract total RNA from the PBMCs, yielding at least 5.5 micrograms per sample. For every donor, an aliquot of PBMCs went through flow cytometry to measure the percentages of naive CD45RAhigh/CD27high T cells. The library relied on 5' RACE. TCRdb shows the sequencer as Illumina HiSeq 2500. A second PCR of 7 to 11 cycles was performed with a sample-barcoded 5' primer and a J-beta primer mix. A template-switch 5' adaptor carrying 12 random nucleotides introduced a unique molecular identifier onto each TCR beta cDNA molecule. Each sample yielded at least 2.5 million CDR3-containing paired-end reads. First-strand cDNA synthesis was performed from all RNA using the Mint cDNA synthesis kit, with priming by a TRBC-specific oligonucleotide. After uracil-DNA glycosylase treatment, a first 18-cycle PCR used universal primers M1SS and BC2_uni_R on all cDNA. Concerning the study's data processing: For normalization, 1 million high-quality reads, each with a distinct molecular identifier, were randomly selected from each sample. Instead of being binned into consensus sequences, reads with shared molecular identifiers were discarded. MiTCR, with a Q25 quality threshold and the strictest error-elimination algorithm, was used for CDR3 identification, clonotype clustering and error correction. A nonparametric unseen species model using Euler transformation provided a lower-bound estimate of total TCR beta diversity. The public sequencing data were trimmed at Q25 with fastp and processed into clonotypes with MiXCR by TCRdb, which kept only in-frame beta chains. One record per CDR3 amino acid sequence lists the most common genes and DNA. None of the V and J calls come from the authors' own analysis; TCRdb made them. The sample table records roughly 730,000 distinct CDR3 sequences; more than 55% of these occur just once. The ten largest clones take up roughly 24% of the sample.

The full study reports these points: As age increased, observed TCR beta diversity per million T cells dropped in a roughly linear way, and a significant reduction was already evident by age 40. Estimates of total diversity based on one million sequenced T cells were considered lower bounds and underestimates. Because donor CMV infection status was unknown, age-related changes in expanded clonotypes were potentially confounded. Bulk unsorted PBMC profiling prevented conclusive comparison of naive and antigen-experienced compartments. Compared with the aged group, the long-lived group had more naive CD4+ T cells, fewer expanded clones and increased TCR diversity, suggesting age selection. A strong correlation was found between observed TCR beta diversity and the percentage of naive T cells measured by flow cytometry.

Per the germline V gene, SGDLS is the CDR1 and YYNGEE is the CDR2. The CDR3 contains 16 residues, cysteine and phenylalanine counted. Only the CDR3 part of the read is kept: 48 bases, read in frame from the first base. At the junction V is shortened by 2 bases and J by 3 bases; bases outside the gene matches: 9. Specimen: blood. The sequence was collected from a man between 35 and 55 years old in good health. The receptor chain draws on TRBV9 and TRBJ2-7, with 9 bases in between that match TRBD2. Here the CDR3 is given as CASSVKGGTSYYEQYF. The nucleotides read TGTGCCAGCAGCGTCAAGGGCGGGACTAGCTACTACGAGCAGTACTTC.